The rows below give T cell receptor beta chains drawn from one sample of a study of regulatory T cells in long-lasting Graves disease. TCRdb passed the multiplex PCR reads through MiXCR, listing each CDR3 protein once. The data hold about 620,000 distinct CDR3 sequences, with 16% observed a single time. The same sample was also studied in work on T cells in Graves' hyperthyroidism and ophthalmopathy.

Here the sequenced sample was peripheral blood mononuclear cells (PBMCs), taken at new diagnosis, from a patient treated with antithyroid drugs. Every receptor here comes from a young woman with Graves disease. Both conserved end residues are part of each CDR3. Each record gives: clone size, CDR3 length, J gene, V gene, D gene, CDR3 protein, CDR3 DNA. A D gene is named only where the DNA matches it firmly. Size values are once, few and many counts, or a class for expanded clones, and some rows have none.

. | 17 | TRBJ2-2 | TRBV6-1 | . | CASSELGGYANTGELFF | TGTGCCAGCAGTGAACTGGGGGGCTACGCGAACACCGGGGAGCTGTTTTTT
. | 20 | TRBJ1-3 | TRBV6-2/TRBV6-3 | . | CASSYSSGQSILRAGNTIYF | TGTGCCAGCAGTTACTCGAGTGGACAGAGCATACTAAGGGCTGGAAACACCATATATTTT
. | 16 | TRBJ1-5 | TRBV18 | . | CASSSEVTVFNQPQHF | TGTGCCAGCTCATCCGAAGTAACGGTCTTCAATCAGCCCCAGCATTTT
few | 15 | TRBJ1-2 | TRBV9 | . | CASSSGRGANYGYTF | TGTGCCAGCAGCTCTGGACGGGGAGCTAACTATGGCTACACCTTC
many | 12 | TRBJ2-1 | TRBV28 | . | CASSLQFDEQFF | TGTGCCAGCAGTCTCCAGTTTGATGAGCAGTTCTTC
many | 14 | TRBJ1-1 | TRBV20-1 | TRBD1 | CSAREGQTNTEAFF | TGCAGTGCTAGAGAGGGACAGACGAACACTGAAGCTTTCTTT
many | 20 | TRBJ2-3 | TRBV28 | TRBD2 | CASSSIPGLAERWGTDTQYF | TGTGCCAGCAGTTCCATCCCGGGACTAGCGGAACGATGGGGCACAGATACGCAGTATTTT
few | 12 | TRBJ2-5 | TRBV10-3 | . | CAISEYQETQYF | TGTGCCATCAGCGAGTACCAAGAGACCCAGTACTTC
. | 15 | TRBJ2-5 | TRBV12-3/TRBV12-4 | TRBD1 | CASSRPGTGEETQYF | TGTGCCAGCAGCCGGCCCGGGACAGGGGAGGAGACCCAGTACTTC
. | 16 | TRBJ1-2 | TRBV2 | . | CASSEGFQGLNYGYTF | TGTGCCAGCAGTGAAGGCTTTCAGGGACTTAACTATGGCTACACCTTC
. | 14 | TRBJ1-2 | TRBV5-4 | . | CAFLPPTGLEGYTF | TGTGCCTTCCTCCCTCCAACAGGGTTAGAAGGCTACACCTTC
. | 13 | TRBJ1-1 | TRBV29-1 | TRBD1 | CSVGQGLWTEAFF | TGCAGCGTGGGACAGGGTTTGTGGACTGAAGCTTTCTTT
few | 14 | TRBJ2-5 | TRBV27 | TRBD1 | CASSKTGVDETQYF | TGTGCCAGCAGCAAGACAGGGGTTGACGAGACCCAGTACTTC
few | 16 | TRBJ1-2 | TRBV20-1 | TRBD1 | CSATDPGQGDSYGYTF | TGCAGTGCTACCGACCCTGGACAGGGGGACTCCTATGGCTACACCTTC
once | 15 | TRBJ2-7 | TRBV19 | TRBD1 | CASSQVGQGSREQYF | TGTGCCAGTAGTCAGGTAGGACAGGGATCGAGGGAGCAGTACTTC
few | 14 | TRBJ2-5 | TRBV18 | . | CASSPLDLRETQYF | TGTGCCAGCTCACCACTCGATTTGCGAGAGACCCAGTACTTC
. | 13 | TRBJ2-1 | TRBV10-3 | . | CAHGRGAYNEQFF | TGTGCCCACGGAAGAGGGGCCTACAATGAGCAGTTCTTC
many | 16 | TRBJ1-1 | TRBV6-2/TRBV6-3 | . | CASSYSVLQDHTEAFF | TGTGCCAGCAGTTACTCAGTACTCCAGGATCACACTGAAGCTTTCTTT
many | 13 | TRBJ1-2 | TRBV12-3/TRBV12-4 | . | CASSFRGFSSYTF | TGTGCCAGCAGTTTTCGCGGGTTCAGTAGCTACACCTTC
many | 14 | TRBJ1-5 | TRBV7-8 | . | CASSFLTSNQPQHF | TGTGCCAGCAGCTTTCTCACATCCAATCAGCCCCAGCATTTT
many | 14 | TRBJ1-2 | TRBV6-2/TRBV6-3 | TRBD1 | CASSQWDRSYGYTF | TGTGCCAGCAGTCAGTGGGACAGGTCCTATGGCTACACCTTC
. | 13 | TRBJ2-5 | TRBV7-3 | TRBD1 | CASSLTGEEAQYF | TGTGCCAGCAGCCTGACAGGGGAAGAGGCCCAGTACTTC
. | 15 | TRBJ2-1 | TRBV6-1 | TRBD1 | CASSEYRGDYNEQFF | TGTGCCAGCAGTGAATACAGGGGGGACTACAATGAGCAGTTCTTC
many | 14 | TRBJ1-4 | TRBV5-4 | TRBD1 | CASSLTGPNEKLFF | TGTGCCAGCAGTCTGACAGGGCCTAATGAAAAACTGTTTTTT
few | 16 | TRBJ2-5 | TRBV3-1 | . | CASSPPLGRGAETQYF | TGTGCCAGCAGCCCGCCCCTAGGGCGGGGAGCAGAGACCCAGTACTTC
few | 14 | TRBJ2-5 | TRBV28 | . | CASKWWRSQETQYF | TGTGCCAGCAAGTGGTGGCGGAGCCAAGAGACCCAGTACTTC
many | 14 | TRBJ2-2 | TRBV20-1 | TRBD2 | CSATSGANTGELFF | TGCAGTGCCACTAGCGGGGCGAACACCGGGGAGCTGTTTTTT
many | 14 | TRBJ2-3 | TRBV28 | . | CASSFSASTDTQYF | TGTGCCAGCAGTTTCTCCGCGAGCACAGATACGCAGTATTTT
many | 11 | TRBJ2-1 | TRBV12-3/TRBV12-4 | . | CASSPTGPQFF | TGTGCCAGCAGCCCAACAGGGCCGCAGTTCTTC
many | 14 | TRBJ2-7 | TRBV3-1 | . | CASSQGASPGEQYF | TGTGCCAGCAGCCAAGGAGCATCCCCGGGGGAGCAGTACTTC
many | 13 | TRBJ1-2 | TRBV2 | . | CASSVGLLGGYTF | TGTGCCAGCAGTGTTGGACTCCTAGGAGGCTACACCTTC
few | 15 | TRBJ1-5 | TRBV9 | . | CASSEGGGGNQPQHF | TGTGCCAGCAGCGAGGGGGGGGGTGGCAATCAGCCCCAGCATTTT
. | 15 | TRBJ1-2 | TRBV13 | TRBD1 | CASSFPMGQVDGYTF | TGTGCCAGCAGCTTCCCCATGGGACAGGTGGACGGCTACACCTTC
. | 14 | TRBJ1-1 | TRBV19 | . | CASSMGVSPTEAFF | TGTGCCAGTAGTATGGGGGTCAGTCCAACTGAAGCTTTCTTT
many | 12 | TRBJ1-2 | TRBV2 | . | CASILANYGYTF | TGTGCCAGCATCTTAGCTAACTATGGCTACACCTTC
few | 16 | TRBJ2-5 | TRBV27 | TRBD2 | CASSPLGTSGSQTQYF | TGTGCCAGCAGTCCCCTGGGGACTAGCGGGAGTCAGACCCAGTACTTC
many | 10 | TRBJ2-5 | TRBV29-1 | . | CSGRGETQYF | TGCAGCGGCAGGGGAGAGACCCAGTACTTC
many | 13 | TRBJ2-3 | TRBV7-8 | . | CASSLQQSDTQYF | TGTGCCAGCAGCTTACAGCAATCAGATACGCAGTATTTT
. | 16 | TRBJ2-1 | TRBV19 | . | CASRRTGGSAYNEQFF | TGTGCCAGTCGTAGGACCGGGGGATCTGCGTACAATGAGCAGTTCTTC
many | 14 | TRBJ2-1 | TRBV28 | TRBD2 | CASVTSGRVNEQFF | TGTGCCAGCGTCACTAGCGGGAGGGTGAATGAGCAGTTCTTC
. | 17 | TRBJ2-2 | TRBV14 | TRBD1 | CASSQLPGQGDTGELFF | TGTGCCAGCAGCCAACTACCGGGACAGGGTGACACCGGGGAGCTGTTTTTT
few | 14 | TRBJ1-5 | TRBV19 | TRBD1 | CASSTQGYNQPQHF | TGTGCCAGTAGCACACAGGGGTACAATCAGCCCCAGCATTTT
many | 14 | TRBJ2-7 | TRBV27 | TRBD2 | CASRNSGRRYEQYF | TGTGCCAGCAGAAACAGCGGGAGGAGGTACGAGCAGTACTTC
. | 17 | TRBJ2-2 | TRBV6-4 | . | CASSEAITGLNTGELFF | TGTGCCAGCAGTGAAGCAATCACGGGATTAAACACCGGGGAGCTGTTTTTT
. | 13 | TRBJ2-1 | TRBV20-1 | TRBD2 | CSVLVGSGHEQFF | TGCAGTGTTCTGGTTGGTAGCGGGCATGAGCAGTTCTTC
. | 15 | TRBJ1-5 | TRBV30 | . | CAWSRGRLGNQPQHF | TGTGCCTGGAGTCGGGGCAGGTTAGGCAATCAGCCCCAGCATTTT
. | 16 | TRBJ2-3 | TRBV3-1 | TRBD2 | CASSQLSGGSTDTQYF | TGTGCCAGCAGCCAACTTAGCGGGGGAAGCACAGATACGCAGTATTTT
many | 16 | TRBJ1-4 | TRBV19 | . | CASSIPGSHSNEKLFF | TGTGCCAGTAGTATTCCTGGGAGCCATTCTAATGAAAAACTGTTTTTT
many | 15 | TRBJ1-5 | TRBV12-3/TRBV12-4 | TRBD1 | CASSRGTASNQPQHF | TGTGCCAGCAGCAGAGGGACAGCGAGCAATCAGCCCCAGCATTTT
many | 15 | TRBJ1-5 | TRBV7-9 | TRBD1 | CASSLGQGAGQPQHF | TGTGCCAGCAGCTTGGGACAGGGTGCAGGTCAGCCCCAGCATTTT
many | 12 | TRBJ1-1 | TRBV28 | . | CASWYRDTEAFF | TGTGCCAGCTGGTACAGGGACACTGAAGCTTTCTTT
few | 17 | TRBJ1-2 | TRBV6-4 | . | CASSDSLGKKAPYGYTF | TGTGCCAGCAGTGACTCCTTGGGCAAAAAAGCCCCCTATGGCTACACCTTC
few | 13 | TRBJ2-1 | TRBV29-1 | TRBD1 | CSAHRGLYNEQFF | TGCAGCGCCCACAGGGGCCTATACAATGAGCAGTTCTTC
many | 14 | TRBJ2-3 | TRBV7-9 | . | CASESGTSTHTQYF | TGTGCCAGCGAGTCCGGGACAAGTACCCATACGCAGTATTTT
many | 16 | TRBJ1-1 | TRBV5-1 | TRBD1 | CASSPGTGQMNTEAFF | TGCGCCAGCAGCCCGGGGACAGGGCAAATGAACACTGAAGCTTTCTTT
few | 13 | TRBJ1-2 | TRBV30 | . | CAWQGTDFYGYTF | TGTGCCTGGCAGGGGACGGACTTCTATGGCTACACCTTC
many | 13 | TRBJ2-7 | TRBV18 | . | CASSPPNSYEQYF | TGTGCCAGCAGCCCCCCCAACTCCTACGAGCAGTACTTC